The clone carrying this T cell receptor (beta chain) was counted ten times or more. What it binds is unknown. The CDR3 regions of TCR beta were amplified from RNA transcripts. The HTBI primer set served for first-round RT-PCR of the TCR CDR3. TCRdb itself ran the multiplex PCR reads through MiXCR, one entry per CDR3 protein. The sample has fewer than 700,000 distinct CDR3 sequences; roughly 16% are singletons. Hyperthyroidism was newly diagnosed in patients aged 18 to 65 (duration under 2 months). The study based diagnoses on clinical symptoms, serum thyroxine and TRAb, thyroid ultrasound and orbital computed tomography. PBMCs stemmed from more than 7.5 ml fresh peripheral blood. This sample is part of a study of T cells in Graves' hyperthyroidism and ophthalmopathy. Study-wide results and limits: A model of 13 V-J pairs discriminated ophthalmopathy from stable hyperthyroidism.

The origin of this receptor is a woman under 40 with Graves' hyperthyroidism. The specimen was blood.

In DNA form, the CDR3 reads TGTGCCAGCAGCTTAGCGGGGGCCTATAATTCACCCCTCCACTTT. Amino acid sequence: CASSLAGAYNSPLHF. The chain combines TRBV11-2 with TRBJ1-6; a possible D gene is TRBD1 (5 bases). The germline gives CDR1 SGHAT, CDR2 FQNNGV. V was shortened by 1 base and J by 2 bases, with 6 bases between the two germline ends. The CDR3 has 15 amino acids.